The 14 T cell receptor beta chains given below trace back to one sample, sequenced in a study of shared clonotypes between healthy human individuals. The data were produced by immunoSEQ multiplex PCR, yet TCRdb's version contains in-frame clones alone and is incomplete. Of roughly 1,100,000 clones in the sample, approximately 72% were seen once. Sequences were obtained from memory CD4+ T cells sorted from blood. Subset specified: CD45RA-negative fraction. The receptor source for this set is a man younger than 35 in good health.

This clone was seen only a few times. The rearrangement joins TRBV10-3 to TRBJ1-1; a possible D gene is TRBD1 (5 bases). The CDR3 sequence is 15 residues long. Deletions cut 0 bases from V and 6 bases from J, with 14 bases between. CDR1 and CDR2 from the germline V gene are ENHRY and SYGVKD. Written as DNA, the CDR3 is TGTGCCATCAGTGAGTCTGGGTTCCGGGACGCTGAAGCTTTCTTT. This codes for CAISESGFRDAEAFF.

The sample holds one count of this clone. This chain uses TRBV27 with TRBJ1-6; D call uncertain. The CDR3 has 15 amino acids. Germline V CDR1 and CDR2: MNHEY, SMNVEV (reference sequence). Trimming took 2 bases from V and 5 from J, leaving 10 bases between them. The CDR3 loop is CASSLGSHNNSPLHF. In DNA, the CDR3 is TGTGCCAGCAGTTTAGGGTCCCACAATAATTCACCCCTCCACTTT.

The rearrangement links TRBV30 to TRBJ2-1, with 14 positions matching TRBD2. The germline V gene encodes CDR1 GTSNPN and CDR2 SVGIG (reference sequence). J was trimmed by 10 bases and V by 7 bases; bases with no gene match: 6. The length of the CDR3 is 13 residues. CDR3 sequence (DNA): TGTGCCTCGGGACTAGCGGGGGCTGGGGAGCAGTTCTTC. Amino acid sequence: CASGLAGAGEQFF.

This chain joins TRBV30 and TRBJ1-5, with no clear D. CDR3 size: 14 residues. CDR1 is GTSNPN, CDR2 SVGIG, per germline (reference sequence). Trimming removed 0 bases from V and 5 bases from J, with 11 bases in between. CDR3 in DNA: TGTGCCTGGAGTGTGGGTCAGTTCGATCAGCCCCAGCATTTT. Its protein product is CAWSVGQFDQPQHF.

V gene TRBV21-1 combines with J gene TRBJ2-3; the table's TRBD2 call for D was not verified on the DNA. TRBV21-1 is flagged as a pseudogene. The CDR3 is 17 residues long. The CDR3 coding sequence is TGTGCCAGCAGCACCGCGCCGAACCCCGGGACTAGGGCCCTTGGTAGGTTT. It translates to CASSTAPNPGTRALGRF.

The CDR3 loop reads CASSAGHEEPYGYTF. The CDR3, as DNA: TGCGCCAGCAGCGCGGGACACGAAGAACCCTATGGCTACACCTTC. V usage is TRBV5-1 and J usage is TRBJ1-2; a possible D gene is TRBD1 (6 bases). This CDR3 has 15 amino acids. Germline V CDR1 and CDR2: SGHRS, YFSETQ. V shed 4 bases and J shed 4 bases, with 17 bases lying between them.

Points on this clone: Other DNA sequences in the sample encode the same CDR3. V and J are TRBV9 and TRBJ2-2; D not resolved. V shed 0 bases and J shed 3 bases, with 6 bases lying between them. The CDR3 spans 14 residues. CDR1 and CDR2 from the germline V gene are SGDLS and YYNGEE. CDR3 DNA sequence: TGTGCCAGCAGCGTAGCATGGGACACCGGGGAGCTGTTTTTT. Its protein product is CASSVAWDTGELFF.

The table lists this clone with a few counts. For the CDR3, the DNA is TGTGCCAGCAGCTCTGCCGGGGAGCTGTTTTTT. It yields the protein CASSSAGELFF. The chain links TRBV11-1 to TRBJ2-2; D is unclear. Trimming took off 4 bases at V and 6 bases at J, with 3 bases between the two ends. The CDR3 totals 11 residues. In germline, CDR1 is SGHAT, CDR2 FQDESV (reference sequence).

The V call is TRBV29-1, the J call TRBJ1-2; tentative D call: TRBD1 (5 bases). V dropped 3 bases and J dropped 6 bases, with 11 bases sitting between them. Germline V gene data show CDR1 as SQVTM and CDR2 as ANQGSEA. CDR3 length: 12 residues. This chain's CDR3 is CSVESGKDGYTF. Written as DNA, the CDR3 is TGCAGCGTTGAGTCAGGGAAAGATGGCTACACCTTC.

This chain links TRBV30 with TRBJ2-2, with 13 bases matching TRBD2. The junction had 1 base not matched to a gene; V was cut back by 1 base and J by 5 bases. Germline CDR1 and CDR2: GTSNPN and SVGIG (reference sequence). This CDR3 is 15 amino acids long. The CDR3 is CAWSGLAGGTGELFF. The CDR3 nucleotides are TGTGCCTGGAGTGGACTAGCGGGGGGTACCGGGGAGCTGTTTTTT.

CDR3 DNA sequence: TGCGCCAGCAGCGCGACAGGGGAAAATTCACCCCTCCACTTT. This sequence encodes CASSATGENSPLHF. This chain connects TRBV5-1 to TRBJ1-6, with 8 bases identical to TRBD1. Germline-derived CDR1 and CDR2 are SGHRS and YFSETQ. This CDR3 has 14 residues. After removal of 4 bases from V and 7 bases from J, the junction contained 4 bases not matched to a gene.

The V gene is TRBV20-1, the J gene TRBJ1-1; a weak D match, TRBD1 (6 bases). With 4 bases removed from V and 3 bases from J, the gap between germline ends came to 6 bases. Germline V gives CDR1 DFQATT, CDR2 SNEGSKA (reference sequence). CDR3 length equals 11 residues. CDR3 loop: CSAKGDTEAFF. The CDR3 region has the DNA TGCAGTGCTAAGGGGGACACTGAAGCTTTCTTT.

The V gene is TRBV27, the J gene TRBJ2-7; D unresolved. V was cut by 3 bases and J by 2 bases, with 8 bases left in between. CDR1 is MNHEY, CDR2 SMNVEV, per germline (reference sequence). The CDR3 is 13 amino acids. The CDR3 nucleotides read TGTGCCAGCAGTTTTCACGGTCCCTACGAGCAGTACTTC. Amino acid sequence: CASSFHGPYEQYF.

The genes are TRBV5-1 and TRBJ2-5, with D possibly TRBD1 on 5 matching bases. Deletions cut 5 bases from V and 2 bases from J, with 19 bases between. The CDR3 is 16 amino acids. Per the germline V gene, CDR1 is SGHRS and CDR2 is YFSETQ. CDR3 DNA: TGCGCCAGCAGTACGACCTACAGGCCGAGTCAAGAGACCCAGTACTTC. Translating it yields CASSTTYRPSQETQYF.